A single sample gave rise to the 6 T cell receptor beta chains below, sequenced in a study of Graves' ophthalmopathy and Graves' hyperthyroidism. Scientists amplified the TCR beta CDR3 regions from RNA transcripts. RT-PCR in the first round used HTBI primers; a second-round multiplex PCR followed. TCRdb used MiXCR to reprocess the multiplex PCR reads, holding one entry per CDR3 protein. The table has hundreds of thousands of distinct CDR3 sequences, around 21% seen once. The sample was peripheral blood. The receptors derive from a woman aged 18-29 years with stable Graves' hyperthyroidism.

The table lists this clonotype with a few counts. The chain is built from TRBV11-2 and TRBJ2-3; 10 bases agree with TRBD2. V trimming: 1 base; J trimming: 0 bases; junction bases outside the gene matches: 4. The CDR3 is 17 residues long. Germline V gene data show CDR1 as SGHAT and CDR2 as FQNNGV. The CDR3 nucleotides read TGTGCCAGCAGCTTAGTGGGGACTAGCGTCAGCACAGATACGCAGTATTTT. Translated: CASSLVGTSVSTDTQYF.

This clonotype has ten or more counts. The V call is TRBV19, the J call TRBJ2-4; D remains ambiguous. CDR3 size: 11 residues. From germline, CDR1 is LNHDA and CDR2 SQIVND (reference sequence). The CDR3 loop reads CEGLAKNIQYF. The DNA of the CDR3 is TGTGAGGGCCTAGCCAAAAACATTCAGTACTTC. The whole variable domain, filled in from reference TRBV19 and TRBJ2-4, reads DGGITQSPKYLFRKEGQNVTLSCEQNLNHDAMYWYRQDPGQGLRLIYYSQIVNDFQKGDIAEGYSVSREKKESFPLTVTSAQKNPTAFYLCEGLAKNIQYFGAGTRLSVL.

This clonotype has a count of ten or more. The chain joins TRBV5-1 to TRBJ1-1; no reliable D call. Trimming cost V 5 bases and J 3 bases, with 11 bases left between them. The CDR3 loop spans 13 amino acids. Germline V gene data show CDR1 as SGHRS and CDR2 as YFSETQ. The CDR3 is CASSPYRDTEAFF. In nucleotides, the CDR3 is TGCGCCAGCAGTCCATACAGAGACACTGAAGCTTTCTTT.

This clonotype was observed a few times. A junction end diverges from the germline sequence, so it may reflect a read error. This rearrangement joins TRBV27 to TRBJ2-5; 14 bases match TRBD2. The V gene's germline CDR1 is MNHEY and CDR2 SMNVEV (reference sequence). This CDR3 is 15 amino acids long. The CDR3 region has the DNA TGTGCCAGCAGTTGGGGACTAGCGGGAGTGGAGACCAAGTACTTC. Amino acids: CASSWGLAGVETKYF.

This clonotype was detected many times. The rearrangement joins TRBV5-5 to TRBJ1-1; D unresolved. CDR3 length: 14 amino acids. Trimming cost V 1 base and J 1 base, with 8 bases left between them. CDR1 and CDR2 from the germline V gene are SGHKS and YYEKEE (reference sequence). CDR3 region: CASSLLKQNTEAFF. CDR3 nucleotides: TGTGCCAGCAGCTTGTTGAAACAGAACACTGAAGCTTTCTTT.

This clonotype was observed at least ten times. This rearrangement joins TRBV27 to TRBJ1-1, with D maybe TRBD1 (6 bases). CDR1 is MNHEY, CDR2 SMNVEV, per germline (reference sequence). The CDR3 runs to 13 residues. The V and J ends lost 8 bases and 7 bases respectively, with 17 bases between them. The CDR3 sequence: CASRYNREGEAFF. As DNA, the CDR3 is TGTGCCAGCCGATACAACAGGGAAGGTGAAGCTTTCTTT.